What follows is one TCR beta chain and its context. The V gene lost 6 bases and the J gene lost 11 bases, with 14 bases spanning the gap. CDR1 is MNHEY, CDR2 SMNVEV, per germline (reference sequence). CDR3 length: 12 amino acids. A single record per CDR3 protein comes from TCRdb applying MiXCR to the 5' RACE reads. The table lists some 350,000 distinct CDR3 sequences, under 15% of them singletons. These data are taken from a study of CD8 T cells in ankylosing spondylitis. The chain combines TRBV27 with TRBJ2-1; D remains ambiguous. Sequencing was performed on blood, either unsorted or a sorted T cell fraction (not recorded which). The sequence was collected from a male donor with ankylosing spondylitis or in good health (not recorded which). CDR3 in amino acids: CASRGALSQQFF. DNA of the CDR3: TGTGCCAGCAGGGGTGCCTTATCTCAGCAGTTCTTC.